The rows below give T cell receptor beta chains drawn from one sample of a study of cytomegalovirus exposure and HLA in healthy donors. Sequencing used immunoSEQ multiplex PCR; TCRdb keeps in-frame clones, though not all of them. The profile covers about 120,000 clones, with approximately 81% appearing a single time and 4% to 5.5% taken by the ten largest. Sequenced input: PBMCs. The receptors originated from a man under 40 in good health and CMV-seropositive. The CDR3 runs from the conserved cysteine through the conserved F or W. A D gene is named only where the DNA matches it firmly. Clone size is shown for a subset of rows, as once, few, many or a class of expanded clone.

CASSQDYRQGNTEAFF	TGCGCCAGCAGCCAAGACTACAGACAGGGGAACACTGAAGCTTTCTTT	TRBD1	TRBJ1-1	.	16	TRBV4-3
CSVRLAGGPSYEQYF	TGCAGCGTTCGGCTAGCGGGAGGGCCCTCCTACGAGCAGTACTTC	TRBD2	TRBJ2-7	.	15	TRBV29-1
CASSGGSSYEQYF	TGTGCCAGCTCAGGGGGCTCCTCCTACGAGCAGTACTTC	TRBD1	TRBJ2-7	.	13	TRBV7-2
CASSGQVNEKLFF	TGCGCCAGCAGTGGACAGGTTAATGAAAAACTGTTTTTT	.	TRBJ1-4	.	13	TRBV10-1
CASSILIGFGAVNTEAFF	TGTGCCAGTAGTATATTAATCGGGTTCGGAGCTGTGAACACTGAAGCTTTCTTT	.	TRBJ1-1	.	18	TRBV19
CASSRSSTDTQYF	TGTGCCAGCAGTAGATCTAGCACAGATACGCAGTATTTT	.	TRBJ2-3	.	13	TRBV7-2
CASSQGSWADTQYF	TGTGCCAGCAGCCAGGGGAGTTGGGCGGATACGCAGTATTTT	.	TRBJ2-3	.	14	TRBV7-3
CASSLFPGSSTSPLHF	TGCGCCAGCAGCTTATTTCCAGGCAGTTCTACTTCACCCCTCCACTTT	.	TRBJ1-6	.	16	TRBV4-1
CASSPAQGAVNQPQHF	TGTGCCAGCAGCCCCGCGCAGGGGGCAGTCAATCAGCCCCAGCATTTT	TRBD1	TRBJ1-5	.	16	TRBV11-2
CATSRGVAPNGNQPQHF	TGTGCCACCAGCAGAGGAGTCGCCCCCAACGGCAATCAGCCCCAGCATTTT	.	TRBJ1-5	.	17	TRBV15
CASSLISGGGTDTQYF	TGTGCCAGCAGCTTAATTTCGGGAGGAGGCACAGATACGCAGTATTTT	TRBD2	TRBJ2-3	.	16	TRBV7-3
CASSEARVTGYTF	TGTGCCAGCAGTGAAGCCCGGGTTACTGGCTACACCTTC	.	TRBJ1-2	.	13	TRBV2
CASSANLAGGPYNEQFF	TGTGCCAGCAGCGCGAACCTAGCGGGAGGCCCCTACAATGAGCAGTTCTTC	TRBD2	TRBJ2-1	.	17	TRBV9
CASSLVAGGPGSYEQYF	TGTGCCAGCAGCTTGGTAGCGGGAGGGCCGGGATCCTACGAGCAGTACTTC	TRBD2	TRBJ2-7	few	17	TRBV5-4
CASSISTSGNSYEQYF	TGTGCCAGTAGTATTTCGACTAGCGGGAACTCCTACGAGCAGTACTTC	TRBD2	TRBJ2-7	.	16	TRBV19
CASSLTGWGSYEQYF	TGTGCCAGCAGTCTGACAGGGTGGGGCTCCTACGAGCAGTACTTC	TRBD1	TRBJ2-7	.	15	TRBV6-5
CASSLGTSGGVLFF	TGTGCCAGCAGCCTCGGGACTAGCGGGGGAGTGCTGTTTTTT	TRBD2	TRBJ2-2	.	14	TRBV5-5
CATKPSGTQRELFF	TGTGCCACCAAGCCTAGCGGGACTCAACGGGAGCTGTTTTTT	TRBD2	TRBJ2-2	.	14	TRBV15
CASSVTVRRQGDEKLFF	TGTGCCAGCAGTGTTACTGTGAGGAGACAGGGTGATGAAAAACTGTTTTTT	TRBD1	TRBJ1-4	.	17	TRBV2
CASSSAGGTGELFF	TGTGCCAGCAGTTCAGCGGGGGGCACCGGGGAGCTGTTTTTT	TRBD2	TRBJ2-2	few	14	TRBV5-4
CASSFGSGDYEQYF	TGTGCCAGCAGTTTCGGGTCGGGGGACTACGAGCAGTACTTC	.	TRBJ2-7	few	14	TRBV6-6
CASSDGGANTGELFF	TGTGCCAGCAGTGACGGGGGGGCCAACACCGGGGAGCTGTTTTTT	.	TRBJ2-2	.	15	TRBV6-4
CASSLRDTQYF	TGCGCCAGCAGCCTGAGGGATACGCAGTATTTT	.	TRBJ2-3	.	11	TRBV5-1
CSSSPRKNLGGSSYEQYF	TGTTCCAGCAGCCCCCGCAAAAATCTCGGGGGGAGCTCCTACGAGCAGTACTTC	TRBD2	TRBJ2-7	.	18	TRBV7-9
CASSLVQGLLYGYTF	TGTGCCAGCAGCTTAGTCCAGGGGTTACTCTATGGCTACACCTTC	.	TRBJ1-2	.	15	TRBV5-5
CASTRTGFTGELFF	TGTGCCAGTACCCGGACAGGCTTCACCGGGGAGCTGTTTTTT	TRBD1	TRBJ2-2	.	14	TRBV19
CASSGTSGYEQYF	TGTGCCAGCTCAGGAACTAGCGGCTACGAGCAGTACTTC	TRBD2	TRBJ2-7	.	13	TRBV18
CASSPYQGSNTEAFF	TGTGCCAGCTCACCCTATCAGGGCAGTAACACTGAAGCTTTCTTT	.	TRBJ1-1	.	15	TRBV18
CASSQGAGPKYF	TGCGCCAGCAGCCAAGGGGCGGGCCCGAAGTACTTC	.	TRBJ2-7	.	12	TRBV4-3
CASSSYLSGGTYNEQFF	TGCGCCAGCAGCTCGTATTTGAGCGGGGGTACATACAATGAGCAGTTCTTC	TRBD2	TRBJ2-1	.	17	TRBV5-1
CASSPITGVTGELFF	TGTGCCAGCAGTCCGATAACAGGGGTTACGGGGGAGCTGTTTTTT	TRBD1	TRBJ2-2	few	15	TRBV27
CASRDLQGAASEKLFF	TGTGCCAGCCGCGACCTTCAGGGGGCGGCAAGTGAAAAACTGTTTTTT	TRBD1	TRBJ1-4	.	16	TRBV19
CASSQVIQGWAGNTIYF	TGTGCCAGCAGCCAAGTGATTCAGGGTTGGGCTGGAAACACCATATATTTT	.	TRBJ1-3	.	17	TRBV4-2
CASSLGGEGAFF	TGTGCCAGCAGCCTTGGAGGTGAAGGAGCTTTCTTT	.	TRBJ1-1	.	12	TRBV5-4
CASSVNSLGGEAFF	TGTGCCAGCAGCGTAAATAGTCTGGGAGGAGAAGCTTTCTTT	.	TRBJ1-1	.	14	TRBV9
CASSLGLAGDTETQYF	TGCGCCAGCAGCTTGGGACTAGCGGGAGATACAGAGACCCAGTACTTC	TRBD2	TRBJ2-5	.	16	TRBV5-1
CASSLVRGSEQFF	TGTGCCAGCAGCTTAGTTAGGGGGTCTGAGCAGTTCTTC	.	TRBJ2-1	few	13	TRBV7-8
CASSFGQSSNSPLHF	TGCGCCAGCAGCTTTGGACAGTCCTCCAATTCACCCCTCCACTTT	.	TRBJ1-6	few	15	TRBV5-1
CASSLQGDTEAFF	TGTGCCAGCAGCTTACAGGGTGACACTGAAGCTTTCTTT	.	TRBJ1-1	once	13	TRBV7-3